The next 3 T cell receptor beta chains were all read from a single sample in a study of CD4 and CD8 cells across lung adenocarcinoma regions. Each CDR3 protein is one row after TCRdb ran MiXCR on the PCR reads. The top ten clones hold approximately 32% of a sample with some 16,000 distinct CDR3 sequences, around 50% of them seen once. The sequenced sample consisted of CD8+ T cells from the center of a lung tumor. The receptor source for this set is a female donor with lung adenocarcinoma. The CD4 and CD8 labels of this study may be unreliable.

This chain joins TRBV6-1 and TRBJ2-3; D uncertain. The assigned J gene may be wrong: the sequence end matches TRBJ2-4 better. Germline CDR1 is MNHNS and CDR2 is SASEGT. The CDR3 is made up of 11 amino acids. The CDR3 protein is CASSAMSIQYF. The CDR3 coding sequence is TGTGCCAGCAGTGCCATGAGTATTCAGTACTTC.

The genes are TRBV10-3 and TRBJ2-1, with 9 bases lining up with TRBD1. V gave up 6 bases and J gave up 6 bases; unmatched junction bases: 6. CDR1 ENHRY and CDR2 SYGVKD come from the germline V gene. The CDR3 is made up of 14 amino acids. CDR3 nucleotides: TGTGCCATCAGAGGGACAGGGTCGGGCAATGAGCAGTTCTTC. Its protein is CAIRGTGSGNEQFF.

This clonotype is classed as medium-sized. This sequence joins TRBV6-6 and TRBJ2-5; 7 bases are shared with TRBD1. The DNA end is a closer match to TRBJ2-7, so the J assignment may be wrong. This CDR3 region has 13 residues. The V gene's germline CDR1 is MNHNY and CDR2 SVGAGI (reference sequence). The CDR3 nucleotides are TGTGCCAGCAGTTCGAGGGGGCCCTACGAGCAGTACTTC. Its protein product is CASSSRGPYEQYF.